Presented here are 9 T cell receptor beta chains from one specimen sequenced in a study of shared clonotypes between healthy human individuals. Naive CD8 cells comprised CD45RO-negative, CCR7-positively selected cells, excluding terminally differentiated effector memory CD45RA+ cells. Assay: immunoSEQ multiplex PCR; the TCRdb copy retains only in-frame clones and omits some. The data show approximately 1.9 million clones, with about 94% seen just once and 1.5% to 2% held by the top ten. The sequenced sample consisted of naive CD8+ T cells from PBMCs. The receptors here all came from a young man in good health. Some clones in this sample may be carry-over from other donors' samples.

The rearrangement joins TRBV7-9 to TRBJ2-7, with unresolved D. CDR3 length: 12 amino acids. Trimming took 8 bases from V and 7 from J, leaving 15 bases between them. In germline, CDR1 is SEHNR, CDR2 FQNEAQ (reference sequence). DNA of the CDR3: TGTGCCAGCGGGCTCCCTGGAAGGGAGCAGTACTTC. Amino acid sequence: CASGLPGREQYF.

Comment on this clone: Additional DNA sequences in this sample encode the identical CDR3. The chain recombines TRBV9 with TRBJ1-1; no clear D. The V gene lost 4 bases and the J gene lost 4 bases, with 8 bases spanning the gap. Germline V CDR1 and CDR2: SGDLS, YYNGEE. The CDR3 has 12 amino acids. The CDR3 sequence is CASSPPSTEAFF. DNA for the CDR3: TGTGCCAGCAGCCCCCCCAGCACTGAAGCTTTCTTT.

The CDR3 bases are TGCGCCAGCAGCCTTCGGGGGGCGGCTAGCGGGAGCTACGAGCAGTACTTC. This translates into CASSLRGAASGSYEQYF. The rearrangement links TRBV5-1 to TRBJ2-7, with 10 bases aligning to TRBD2. There are 17 residues in the CDR3. CDR1 is SGHRS, CDR2 YFSETQ, per germline. V trimming: 4 bases; J trimming: 3 bases; junction bases outside the gene matches: 13.

V gene TRBV19 combines with J gene TRBJ2-7, with D possibly matching TRBD2 (5 bases). Germline V gives CDR1 LNHDA, CDR2 SQIVND (reference sequence). The CDR3 is 13 residues long. The germline V and J ends were trimmed by 6 bases and 6 bases, with 15 bases remaining between them. CDR3 bases: TGTGCCAGTAGGGACTTTATCCTGGGCGAGCAGTACTTC. It codes for CASRDFILGEQYF.

This chain links TRBV6-6 with TRBJ2-1; 8 nucleotides line up with TRBD2. Losses at the gene ends were 5 bases for V and 1 base for J; bases not matched to a gene: 4. Germline loops: CDR1 MNHNY, CDR2 SVGAGI (reference sequence). The CDR3 consists of 15 residues. The CDR3 sequence is CASSTREGSYNEQFF. The CDR3, as DNA: TGTGCCAGCAGTACCCGGGAGGGGTCCTACAATGAGCAGTTCTTC.

The rearrangement uses TRBV27 and TRBJ2-6, with D tentatively TRBD1 or TRBD2 (6 bases each). The germline V gene has CDR1 MNHEY and CDR2 SMNVEV (reference sequence). Trimming removed 6 bases from V and 4 bases from J, with 16 bases in between. The CDR3 runs 16 residues. In DNA, the CDR3 is TGTGCCAGCAGCAGAGGAGGGGGAACAGGGGCCAACGTCCTGACTTTC. This codes for CASSRGGGTGANVLTF.

The chain links TRBV5-1 to TRBJ2-5, with 9 bases lining up with TRBD2. The CDR3 length is 15 residues. Germline values: CDR1 SGHRS, CDR2 YFSETQ. The junction had 9 bases not matched to a gene; V was cut back by 2 bases and J by 7 bases. The CDR3 region is CASSFSGSGLRTQYF. The CDR3 DNA reads as TGCGCCAGCAGCTTTAGCGGGAGTGGTCTGCGGACCCAGTACTTC.

The CDR3 sequence: CASSFLGQGGIYGYTF. For the CDR3, the DNA is TGTGCCAGCAGTTTCCTTGGACAGGGAGGCATCTATGGCTACACCTTC. The chain uses TRBV27 and TRBJ1-2; 8 bases fit TRBD1. V dropped 3 bases and J dropped 4; count of bases not matched to a gene: 10. There are 16 residues in the CDR3. The V gene's germline CDR1 is MNHEY and CDR2 SMNVEV (reference sequence).

This clone has just a few counts. This chain joins TRBV29-1 and TRBJ1-1; TRBD1 is a possible D gene (6 bases). V was cut by 6 bases and J by 4 bases, with 15 bases left in between. The CDR3 has 13 amino acids. Germline V gene data show CDR1 as SQVTM and CDR2 as ANQGSEA. CDR3 in amino acids: CSVPTGAGTEAFF. In DNA, the CDR3 is TGCAGCGTCCCGACAGGTGCGGGCACTGAAGCTTTCTTT.